Described below is a single TCR beta chain sequence and its context. Its antigen remains unknown. The data were obtained in a study of OX40 agonist ivuxolimab in advanced cancers. Overall study findings and caveats: The authors also found low normalized T-cell clonal expansion in some nonresponders. Clones of CD4+ and CD8+ blood T cells grew by week 6 at doses of 0.1 to 3.0 mg/kg.

The germline gives CDR1 MNHEY, CDR2 SMNVEV (reference sequence). Trimming pared 6 bases from V and 2 bases from J, leaving 12 bases between. The CDR3 extends over 14 amino acids. Profiling relied on immunoSEQ multiplex PCR, and the TCRdb table lists in-frame clones only, not all of them. The data hold tens of thousands of clones, with around 83% observed a single time. Specimen: CD4+ or CD8+ T cells sorted from blood, collected in a trial of the OX40 agonist ivuxolimab. This receptor was taken from an adult with an advanced solid tumor such as melanoma, head and neck, liver or kidney cancer. The chain is built from TRBV27 and TRBJ2-3; D is uncertain. For the CDR3, the DNA is TGTGCCAGCAGCCTCTATGTCTCCACAGATACGCAGTATTTT. Protein: CASSLYVSTDTQYF.